The source of this T cell receptor (beta chain) is a study of shared T cell receptors in the human thymus. Here immunoSEQ multiplex PCR was the method, and the copy in TCRdb shows in-frame clones only, minus some. This repertoire shows about 610,000 clones, roughly 90% found once; its top ten account for about 0.01%. Trimming cost V 2 bases and J 6 bases, with 17 bases left between them. Germline values: CDR1 MDHEN, CDR2 SYDVKM. This CDR3 contains 15 residues. These data were also filed under a second study, of human thymus T cells. As reported in that work: The thymus was resected at corrective cardiac surgery.

V gene TRBV28 combines with J gene TRBJ2-7; D is ambiguous. This TCR was recovered from a boy less than two years old with a congenital heart defect. The material sequenced was thymocytes. CDR3 sequence: CASSLNPPLACEQYF. DNA of the CDR3: TGTGCCAGCAGTTTAAATCCCCCTTTGGCTTGCGAGCAGTACTTC. Looking up the rest from reference TRBV28 and TRBJ2-7 gives the full variable domain: DVKVTQSSRYLVKRTGEKVFLECVQDMDHENMFWYRQDPGLGLRLIYFSYDVKMKEKGDIPEGYSVSREKKERFSLILESASTNQTSMYLCASSLNPPLACEQYFGPGTRLTVT.